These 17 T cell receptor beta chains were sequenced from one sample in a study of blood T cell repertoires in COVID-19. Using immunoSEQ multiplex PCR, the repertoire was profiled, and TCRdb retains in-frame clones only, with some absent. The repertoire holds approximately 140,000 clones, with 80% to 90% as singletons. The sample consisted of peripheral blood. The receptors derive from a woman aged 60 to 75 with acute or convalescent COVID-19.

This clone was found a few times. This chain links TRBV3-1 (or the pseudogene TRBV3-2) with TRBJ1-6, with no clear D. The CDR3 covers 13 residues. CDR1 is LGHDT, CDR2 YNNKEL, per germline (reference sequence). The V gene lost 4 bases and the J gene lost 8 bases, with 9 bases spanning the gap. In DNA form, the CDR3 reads TGTGCCAGCAGCCCCAGGTCCTATTCACCCCTCCACTTT. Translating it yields CASSPRSYSPLHF.

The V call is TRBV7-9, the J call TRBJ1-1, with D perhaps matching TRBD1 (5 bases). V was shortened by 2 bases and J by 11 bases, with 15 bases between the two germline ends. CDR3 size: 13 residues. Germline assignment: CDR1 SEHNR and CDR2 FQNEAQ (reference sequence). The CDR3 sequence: CASSLQGEVQAFF. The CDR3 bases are TGTGCCAGCAGCTTACAGGGTGAGGTACAGGCTTTCTTT.

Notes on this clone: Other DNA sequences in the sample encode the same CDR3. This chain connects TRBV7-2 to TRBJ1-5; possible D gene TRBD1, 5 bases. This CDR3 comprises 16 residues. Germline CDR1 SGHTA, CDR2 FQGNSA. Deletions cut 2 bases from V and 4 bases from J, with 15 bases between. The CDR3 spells CASSLSRQGGNQPQHF. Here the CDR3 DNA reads TGTGCCAGCAGCTTATCGAGGCAGGGAGGGAATCAGCCCCAGCATTTT. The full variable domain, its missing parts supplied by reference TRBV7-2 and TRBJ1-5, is GAGVSQSPSNKVTEKGKDVELRCDPISGHTALYWYRQSLGQGLEFLIYFQGNSAPDKSGLPSDRFSAERTGGSVSTLTIQRTQQEDSAVYLCASSLSRQGGNQPQHFGDGTRLSIL.

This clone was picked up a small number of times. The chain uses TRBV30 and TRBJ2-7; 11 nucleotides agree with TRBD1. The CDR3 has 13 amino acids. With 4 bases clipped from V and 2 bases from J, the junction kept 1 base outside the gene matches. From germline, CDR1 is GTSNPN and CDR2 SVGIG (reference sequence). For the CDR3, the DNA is TGTGCCTGGACGGGACAGGGGGCCTACGAGCAGTACTTC. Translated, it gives CAWTGQGAYEQYF.

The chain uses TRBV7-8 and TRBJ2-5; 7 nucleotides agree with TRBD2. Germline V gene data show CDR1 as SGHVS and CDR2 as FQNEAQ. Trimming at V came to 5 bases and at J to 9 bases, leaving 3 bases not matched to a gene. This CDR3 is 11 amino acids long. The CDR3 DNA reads TGTGCCAGCAGCCCTCGGGAGGCCCAGTACTTC. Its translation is CASSPREAQYF.

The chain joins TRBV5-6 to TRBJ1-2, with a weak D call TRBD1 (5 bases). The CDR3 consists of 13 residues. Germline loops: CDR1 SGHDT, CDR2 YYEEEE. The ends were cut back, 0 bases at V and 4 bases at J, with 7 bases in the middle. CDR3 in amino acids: CASSLDRTYGYTF. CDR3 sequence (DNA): TGTGCCAGCAGCTTGGACAGGACCTATGGCTACACCTTC.

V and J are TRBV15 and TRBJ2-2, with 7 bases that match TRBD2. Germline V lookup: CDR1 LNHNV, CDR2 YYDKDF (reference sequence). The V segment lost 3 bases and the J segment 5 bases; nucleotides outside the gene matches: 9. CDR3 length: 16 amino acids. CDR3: CATSSGGEWVTGELFF. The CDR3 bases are TGTGCCACCAGCAGTGGGGGGGAGTGGGTGACCGGGGAGCTGTTTTTT.

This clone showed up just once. CDR3 coding DNA: TGTGCCATCTCCGACACTAGCGGACCCTACGAGCAGTACTTC. Protein sequence: CAISDTSGPYEQYF. The genes are TRBV10-3 and TRBJ2-7; the match to TRBD2 covers 8 bases. J lost 2 bases, V lost 8 bases, and 8 bases had no gene match. Germline lookup yields CDR1 ENHRY and CDR2 SYGVKD. The CDR3 runs 14 residues.

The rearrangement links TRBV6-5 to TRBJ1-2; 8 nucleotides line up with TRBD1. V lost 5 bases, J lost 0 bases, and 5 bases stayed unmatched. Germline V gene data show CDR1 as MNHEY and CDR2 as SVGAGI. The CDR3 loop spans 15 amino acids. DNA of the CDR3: TGTGCCAGCAGTAGGACAGGGCAACCTAACTATGGCTACACCTTC. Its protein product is CASSRTGQPNYGYTF.

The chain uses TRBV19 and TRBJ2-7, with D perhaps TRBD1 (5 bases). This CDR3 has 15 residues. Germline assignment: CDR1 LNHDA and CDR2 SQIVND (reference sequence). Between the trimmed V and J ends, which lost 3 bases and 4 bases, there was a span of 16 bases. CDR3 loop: CASSMGHHQQYEQYF. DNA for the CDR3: TGTGCCAGTAGTATGGGGCACCACCAACAATACGAGCAGTACTTC.

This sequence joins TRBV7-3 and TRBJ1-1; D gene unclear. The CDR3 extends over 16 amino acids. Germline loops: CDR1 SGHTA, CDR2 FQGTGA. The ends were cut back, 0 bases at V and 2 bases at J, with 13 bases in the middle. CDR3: CASSLTPSSLNTEAFF. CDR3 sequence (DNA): TGTGCCAGCAGCTTAACCCCCTCTAGCTTAAACACTGAAGCTTTCTTT.

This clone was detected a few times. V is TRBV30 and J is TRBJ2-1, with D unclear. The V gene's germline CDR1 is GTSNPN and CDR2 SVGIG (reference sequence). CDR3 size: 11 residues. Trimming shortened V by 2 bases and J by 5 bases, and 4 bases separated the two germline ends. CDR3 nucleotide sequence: TGTGCCTGGAGTTCAAACAATGAGCAGTTCTTC. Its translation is CAWSSNNEQFF.

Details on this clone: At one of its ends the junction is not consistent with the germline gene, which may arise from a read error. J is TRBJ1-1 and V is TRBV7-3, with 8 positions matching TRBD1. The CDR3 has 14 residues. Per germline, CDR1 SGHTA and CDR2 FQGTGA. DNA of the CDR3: TGTGCCAGCAGCGAGACAGGGGTGAACGCTGAAGCTTTCTTT. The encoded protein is CASSETGVNAEAFF. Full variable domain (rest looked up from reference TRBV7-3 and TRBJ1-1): GAGVSQTPSNKVTEKGKYVELRCDPISGHTALYWYRQSLGQGPEFLIYFQGTGAADDSGLPNDRFFAVRPEGSVSTLKIQRTERGDSAVYLCASSETGVNAEAFFGQGTRLTVV.

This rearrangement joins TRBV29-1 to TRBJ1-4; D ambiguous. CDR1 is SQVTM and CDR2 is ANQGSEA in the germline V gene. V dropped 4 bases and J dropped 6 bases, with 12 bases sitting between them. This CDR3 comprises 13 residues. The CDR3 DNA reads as TGCAGCGTTGGAGACTCTAGAGATGAAAAACTGTTTTTT. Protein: CSVGDSRDEKLFF.

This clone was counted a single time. CDR3 sequence (DNA): TGTGCCAGCACCCAGGGACAGGGGGCCTATGGCTACACCTTC. Translation gives CASTQGQGAYGYTF. This chain joins TRBV6-5 and TRBJ1-2, with TRBD1 matching over 12 bases. The germline V gene encodes CDR1 MNHEY and CDR2 SVGAGI. The CDR3 extends over 14 amino acids. The ends lost 7 bases at V and 4 bases at J; junction bases unmatched: 4.

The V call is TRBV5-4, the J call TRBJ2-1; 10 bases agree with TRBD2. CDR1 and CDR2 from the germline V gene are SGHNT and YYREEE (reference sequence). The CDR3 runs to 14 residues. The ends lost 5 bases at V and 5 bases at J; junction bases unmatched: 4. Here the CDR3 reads CASRITSGDNEQFF. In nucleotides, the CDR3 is TGTGCCAGCAGAATCACTAGCGGGGACAATGAGCAGTTCTTC.

Here the CDR3 DNA reads TGTGCCAGCAGCTTATCTATGGGACAGGGGGAGGTTACGCAGTATTTT. As protein: CASSLSMGQGEVTQYF. The chain recombines TRBV7-9 with TRBJ2-3, with 11 bases lining up with TRBD1. CDR1 and CDR2 from the germline V gene are SEHNR and FQNEAQ (reference sequence). The J segment lost 8 bases and the V segment lost 2 bases, leaving 9 bases of the junction unmatched. The CDR3 is made up of 16 amino acids.